The clone carrying this TCR beta chain was seen at least ten times. Its antigen is not known. These data originate in a study of T-cell reconstitution after alpha-beta-depleted transplantation in children. Germline V gives CDR1 SQVTM, CDR2 ANQGSEA. V lost 3 bases and J 1 base, leaving 12 bases between the germline ends. The length of the CDR3 is 14 residues. The authors prepared the TCRbeta library with unique molecular identifiers. One entry per CDR3 protein results from TCRdb running MiXCR on the PCR reads. The table records 200,000 to 300,000 distinct CDR3 sequences, under 30% of them present only once. Findings and limits, study-wide: Expanded graft clones, several hundred of them, were reportedly the source of alpha-beta T cells about two months after transplant. T-cell numbers and diversity one year post-transplant derived largely from freshly generated T cells. Several patients had high TCRbeta diversity at day 60; it came from surviving recipient T cells and thymic progenitors.

The TCR was taken from a girl aged 2-9 years with Fanconi anemia, due to receive a stem cell transplant. The chain uses TRBV29-1 and TRBJ1-1; no firm D call. The sample consisted of PBMCs, taken before TCRalphabeta/CD19-depleted stem cell transplant. The CDR3 bases are TGCAGCGTTGATAGGACGCTGGGGAACACTGAAGCTTTCTTT. It specifies CSVDRTLGNTEAFF. The variable domain in full, completed from reference TRBV29-1 and TRBJ1-1, reads SAVISQKPSRDICQRGTSLTIQCQVDSQVTMMFWYRQQPGQSLTLIATANQGSEATYESGFVIDKFPISRPNLTFSTLTVSNMSPEDSSIYLCSVDRTLGNTEAFFGQGTRLTVV.